Below, one TCR beta chain is given with its context. Its antigen is unidentified. CDR1 SGHVS and CDR2 FQNEAQ come from the germline V gene. The CDR3 runs 15 residues. Trimming removed 5 bases from V and 6 bases from J, with 17 bases in between. The data were obtained in a study of PD-1 blockade in classical Hodgkin lymphoma. TCRdb's table, derived via immunoSEQ multiplex PCR, lists solely in-frame clones and lacks some. The table has over 90,000 clones, 75% to 90% seen once. Every patient experienced relapse after autologous stem cell transplantation, and brentuximab vedotin exposure varied. Best outcomes ranged across complete response, partial response and progressive disease. Overall study findings and caveats: For complete responders, baseline diversity was comparable to that of newly diagnosed patients. A significant rise in TCR diversity was seen by C4D1 for CD4+ cells but not for CD8+ cells. The authors excluded patients who started nivolumab under 1 year after ASCT.

The specimen was peripheral blood mononuclear cells (PBMCs), collected before the second cycle of nivolumab. The clonotype originates from a human donor with classical Hodgkin lymphoma. The genes are TRBV7-8 and TRBJ1-5; TRBD1 is a possible D gene (6 bases). This CDR3 reads CASSGRVGGLQPQHF. CDR3 sequence (DNA): TGTGCCAGCAGCGGTAGGGTTGGGGGGCTTCAGCCCCAGCATTTT.